The source of this TCR beta chain is a study of blood T cell repertoires in COVID-19. Data came from immunoSEQ multiplex PCR; TCRdb stores just in-frame clones and leaves some out. The sample contains a few hundred thousand clones, roughly 80% of which appear only once. Germline V CDR1 and CDR2: LGHDT, YNNKEL (reference sequence). The CDR3 length is 16 residues. The trim removed 6 bases at V and 1 base at J, leaving 9 bases unmatched. Sequencing was performed on peripheral blood. The genes are TRBV3-1 (or the pseudogene TRBV3-2) and TRBJ1-3, with TRBD1 identical over 7 bases. The source of this sequence is a woman aged 80 or over with COVID-19, enrolled during active disease. The chain's CDR3 is CASSQTGRRSGNTIYF. DNA for the CDR3: TGTGCCAGCAGTCAGACAGGGCGACGGTCTGGAAACACCATATATTTT.